Following are 29 T cell receptor beta chains from one sample sequenced in a study of a mutant IDH1 vaccine in newly diagnosed glioma. What these receptors recognize is not known. The protocol was immunoSEQ multiplex PCR, while the TCRdb copy is restricted to in-frame clones and leaves out a portion. The table includes over 25,000 clones, 79% detected once. Indicated time point: week 35, safety follow-up. Topical imiquimod was applied with each vaccine dose, which held 300 ug of mutant IDH1 20-mer peptide. The material was PBMCs, obtained from a glioma patient whose treatment included an IDH1 peptide vaccine. The receptor set was obtained from a woman aged 30 to 39 with glioma. Some clones in this sample may be carry-over from other donors' samples.

Only a few counts were recorded for this clone. The chain joins TRBV11-2 to TRBJ1-1, with no clear D. CDR1 and CDR2 from the germline V gene are SGHAT and FQNNGV. The CDR3 covers 15 residues. V lost 2 bases and J 0 bases, leaving 10 bases between the germline ends. CDR3: CASSLSLQMNTEAFF. CDR3 DNA sequence: TGTGCCAGCAGCTTAAGTTTACAGATGAACACTGAAGCTTTCTTT.

This sequence joins TRBV14 and TRBJ2-1, with D perhaps being TRBD1 or TRBD2 (7 bases each). Germline values: CDR1 SGHDN, CDR2 FVKESK. CDR3 size: 18 residues. Trimming removed 2 bases from V and 4 bases from J, with 21 bases in between. The CDR3 coding sequence is TGTGCCAGCAGCCAAACGACAGGGTGGCTAGCGGTGTACAATGAGCAGTTCTTC. Translation: CASSQTTGWLAVYNEQFF.

The chain employs TRBV4-1 and TRBJ1-1; D not certain. The CDR3 runs 17 residues. Germline CDR1 MGHRA, CDR2 YSYEKL. Trimming took off 3 bases at V and 2 bases at J, with 19 bases between the two ends. This CDR3 is CASSHAPGRLPNTEAFF. For the CDR3, the DNA is TGCGCCAGCAGCCACGCCCCCGGTCGGCTCCCTAACACTGAAGCTTTCTTT.

The chain recombines TRBV7-9 with TRBJ1-1, with D unclear. Germline-derived CDR1 and CDR2 are SEHNR and FQNEAQ (reference sequence). V shed 4 bases and J shed 7 bases, with 10 bases lying between them. This CDR3 contains 12 residues. Written as DNA, the CDR3 is TGTGCCAGCAGCTCGGCCGGTCTTGAAGCTTTCTTT. Residues: CASSSAGLEAFF. Full variable domain (outside the CDR3, taken from reference TRBV7-9 and TRBJ1-1): DTGVSQNPRHKITKRGQNVTFRCDPISEHNRLYWYRQTLGQGPEFLTYFQNEAQLEKSRLLSDRFSAERPKGSFSTLEIQRTEQGDSAMYLCASSSAGLEAFFGQGTRLTVV.

By its share, this clone is medium-sized. The chain joins TRBV6-5 to TRBJ2-7; no clear D. Trimming took off 2 bases at V and 6 bases at J, with 14 bases between the two ends. Germline V gene sequence: CDR1 MNHEY, CDR2 SVGAGI. The CDR3 covers 14 residues. CDR3 sequence: CASSYSEESSEQYF. The DNA of the CDR3 is TGTGCCAGCAGTTACAGTGAGGAGTCGAGCGAGCAGTACTTC.

The chain employs TRBV6-1 and TRBJ1-1; D unclear. This CDR3 region has 16 residues. The germline V and J ends were trimmed by 3 bases and 3 bases, with 17 bases remaining between them. Germline CDR1 MNHNS, CDR2 SASEGT. The CDR3 region is CASSDLSMKGDTEAFF. CDR3 bases: TGTGCCAGCAGTGATTTGTCGATGAAGGGAGACACTGAAGCTTTCTTT.

The chain recombines TRBV19 with TRBJ1-5, with D uncertain. From germline, CDR1 is LNHDA and CDR2 SQIVND (reference sequence). Trimming took off 6 bases at V and 1 base at J, with 13 bases between the two ends. The CDR3 extends over 15 amino acids. For the CDR3, the DNA is TGTGCCAGTAGGACGGGAGGAGGAAGCAATCAGCCCCAGCATTTT. Amino acids: CASRTGGGSNQPQHF.

This sequence joins TRBV7-2 and TRBJ1-2; no definite D call. Trimming removed 0 bases at V and 8 bases at J, with 19 bases between. Per the germline V gene, CDR1 is SGHTA and CDR2 is FQGNSA. This CDR3 region has 16 residues. The CDR3 nucleotides read TGTGCCAGCAGCTTAGCCCCGGACCGCACTGCGGAGGGCTACACCTTC. Its protein is CASSLAPDRTAEGYTF.

CDR3 nucleotides: TGTGCCAGCAGCCTAGACTCAACAGATACGCAGTATTTT. It translates to CASSLDSTDTQYF. The genes are TRBV7-8 and TRBJ2-3; no reliable D call. Trimming took off 5 bases at V and 3 bases at J, with 9 bases between the two ends. CDR3 size: 13 residues. The germline V gene encodes CDR1 SGHVS and CDR2 FQNEAQ.

This clone showed up just once. V and J are TRBV7-9 and TRBJ2-1, with TRBD2 identical over 8 bases. V shed 5 bases, J shed 2 bases, and the junction held 11 bases outside the gene matches. This CDR3 spans 17 amino acids. Germline CDR1 is SEHNR and CDR2 is FQNEAQ (reference sequence). The CDR3 sequence: CASSLPGGAGAYNEQFF. CDR3 sequence (DNA): TGTGCCAGCAGCCTCCCCGGGGGAGCGGGAGCCTACAATGAGCAGTTCTTC.

The chain links TRBV2 to TRBJ2-7; TRBD2 matches 13 bases. The CDR3 has 22 amino acids. Trimming at V came to 3 bases and at J to 3 bases, leaving 23 bases not matched to a gene. Looked up from germline, CDR1 is SNHLY and CDR2 is FYNNEI. The CDR3 DNA reads TGTGCCAGCAGTGACGGACAGGGAACTAGCGGGAGGGCCATAGTCAGATACTACGAGCAGTACTTC. This translates into CASSDGQGTSGRAIVRYYEQYF.

CDR3 loop: CASSNPGRGHEQFF. The CDR3 nucleotides are TGTGCCAGCAGCAATCCCGGGCGGGGCCATGAGCAGTTCTTC. This chain links TRBV7-3 with TRBJ2-1, with D perhaps matching TRBD2 (6 bases). The length of the CDR3 is 14 residues. In germline, CDR1 is SGHTA, CDR2 FQGTGA. Trimming removed 5 bases at V and 8 bases at J, with 16 bases between.

The rearrangement joins TRBV14 to TRBJ2-7; 8 positions match TRBD2. There are 13 residues in the CDR3. Germline loops: CDR1 SGHDN, CDR2 FVKESK. After removal of 3 bases from V and 3 bases from J, the junction contained 1 base not matched to a gene. The CDR3 sequence is CASSHSGSYEQYF. The CDR3 nucleotides read TGTGCCAGCAGCCACAGCGGGAGCTACGAGCAGTACTTC.

In its sample, this clone was seen a few times. The V and J genes are TRBV27 and TRBJ2-7, with TRBD1 matching over 10 bases. Looked up from germline, CDR1 is MNHEY and CDR2 is SMNVEV (reference sequence). V shed 4 bases, J shed 5 bases, and the junction held 5 bases outside the gene matches. The CDR3 is 14 residues long. This chain's CDR3 is CASSSDRGLNEQYF. Here the CDR3 DNA reads TGTGCCAGCAGTTCGGACAGGGGGTTGAACGAGCAGTACTTC.

By proportion, this clone is large. This chain joins TRBV6-5 and TRBJ2-1; perhaps TRBD1 as D (6 bases). The CDR3 extends over 11 amino acids. Germline V lookup: CDR1 MNHEY, CDR2 SVGAGI. V was pared by 5 bases and J by 10 bases, with 9 bases between. The CDR3 region is CASSPGTEQFF. In DNA form, the CDR3 reads TGTGCCAGCAGTCCCGGGACAGAGCAGTTCTTC.

The gene calls are TRBV5-4 and TRBJ2-7, with 8 nucleotides matching TRBD1. Trimming took 4 bases from V and 3 from J; bases not matched to a gene: 3. Germline values: CDR1 SGHNT, CDR2 YYREEE (reference sequence). This CDR3 comprises 13 residues. CDR3: CASSLGTGYEQYF. The CDR3 DNA sequence: TGTGCCAGCAGCCTGGGGACAGGCTACGAGCAGTACTTC.

This chain links TRBV30 with TRBJ2-5; 12 bases align to TRBD2. With the DNA end fitting TRBJ2-7 better, the J assignment may be wrong. CDR3 length: 15 amino acids. Looked up from germline, CDR1 is GTSNPN and CDR2 is SVGIG (reference sequence). The CDR3 loop is CAWSVNLAGGYEQYF. In DNA, the CDR3 is TGTGCCTGGAGTGTAAACCTAGCGGGAGGGTACGAGCAGTACTTC.

The genes are TRBV2 and TRBJ2-1; TRBD2 agrees at 13 bases. Germline V CDR1 and CDR2: SNHLY, FYNNEI. CDR3 length: 17 residues. V lost 8 bases and J lost 7; bases outside the gene matches: 14. The CDR3 protein is CASYHRALAGGGNEQFF. The CDR3 DNA is TGTGCCAGCTACCACCGTGCACTAGCGGGAGGGGGGAATGAGCAGTTCTTC.

V usage is TRBV14 and J usage is TRBJ2-1; 10 bases line up with TRBD2. Germline loops: CDR1 SGHDN, CDR2 FVKESK. The CDR3 contains 14 residues. After removal of 4 bases from V and 4 bases from J, the junction contained 1 base not matched to a gene. The CDR3 is CASSRTSGYNEQFF. The DNA of the CDR3 is TGTGCCAGCAGCCGGACTAGCGGTTACAATGAGCAGTTCTTC.

This clone is a singleton in its sample. The gene calls are TRBV5-1 and TRBJ1-5, with D uncertain. The CDR3 is made up of 15 amino acids. CDR1 is SGHRS and CDR2 is YFSETQ in the germline V gene. The V end was cut by 0 bases, the J end by 2 bases, with 9 bases between. CDR3 region: CASSLEGGGNQPQHF. As DNA, the CDR3 is TGCGCCAGCAGCTTGGAGGGTGGAGGCAATCAGCCCCAGCATTTT.

A few counts support this clone. This chain uses TRBV28 with TRBJ2-3; TRBD1 matches at 10 bases. V shed 7 bases, J shed 0 bases, and the junction held 4 bases outside the gene matches. This CDR3 contains 15 residues. CDR1 is MDHEN and CDR2 is SYDVKM in the germline V gene. CDR3 DNA sequence: TGTGCCAGCAAGGGACAGGGGTGGAGCACAGATACGCAGTATTTT. As protein: CASKGQGWSTDTQYF. Based on the CDR3 plus reference TRBV28 and TRBJ2-3, the full variable domain is DVKVTQSSRYLVKRTGEKVFLECVQDMDHENMFWYRQDPGLGLRLIYFSYDVKMKEKGDIPEGYSVSREKKERFSLILESASTNQTSMYLCASKGQGWSTDTQYFGPGTRLTVL.

This clone was counted a single time. This sequence joins TRBV29-1 and TRBJ2-1, with D possibly matching TRBD1 (5 bases). The CDR3 totals 12 residues. From germline, CDR1 is SQVTM and CDR2 ANQGSEA. V lost 4 bases and J lost 8, with 12 bases in between. CDR3 DNA: TGCAGCGTTGGGACATGGCCCCATGAGCAGTTCTTC. Protein product: CSVGTWPHEQFF.

The V call is TRBV11-2, the J call TRBJ1-2; D gene uncertain. CDR1 SGHAT and CDR2 FQNNGV come from the germline V gene. This CDR3 contains 13 residues. Trimming pared 5 bases from V and 4 bases from J, leaving 11 bases between. CDR3 region: CASSHSLGYGYTF. In DNA form, the CDR3 reads TGTGCCAGCAGCCACTCCCTTGGCTATGGCTACACCTTC.

The rearrangement uses TRBV15 and TRBJ2-1; 8 positions match TRBD1. The V and J ends lost 1 base and 7 bases, in that order; junction bases with no gene match: 9. The CDR3 covers 16 residues. Germline loops: CDR1 LNHNV, CDR2 YYDKDF (reference sequence). CDR3 residues: CATSRGGRGHQNEQFF. Written as DNA, the CDR3 is TGTGCCACCAGCAGAGGAGGCAGGGGGCACCAAAATGAGCAGTTCTTC.

The V call is TRBV19, the J call TRBJ2-2, with 8 bases lining up with TRBD2. Germline V gene lookup returns CDR1 LNHDA and CDR2 SQIVND (reference sequence). V was pared by 8 bases and J by 4 bases, with 6 bases of the junction left unmatched. The CDR3 runs to 14 residues. This CDR3 is CASGQRELTGELFF. The CDR3 DNA follows: TGTGCCAGTGGCCAGCGGGAGCTCACCGGGGAGCTGTTTTTT.

The V call is TRBV7-6, the J call TRBJ1-3; D remains ambiguous. The CDR3 loop spans 15 amino acids. Trimming removed 5 bases at V and 2 bases at J, with 13 bases between. The germline CDR1 and CDR2 sequences are SGHVS and FNYEAQ. The CDR3 protein is CASSRERVPGNTIYF. CDR3 nucleotides: TGTGCCAGCAGCCGAGAACGGGTGCCTGGAAACACCATATATTTT.

The rearrangement joins TRBV6-5 to TRBJ2-3, with D possibly called TRBD1 or TRBD2 (6 bases each). V was cut by 8 bases and J by 7 bases, with 13 bases left in between. CDR3 length: 12 residues. Germline V gene lookup returns CDR1 MNHEY and CDR2 SVGAGI. CDR3 coding DNA: TGTGCCAGCTCTAGGGGGGAACATACGCAGTATTTT. It encodes CASSRGEHTQYF.

This clone was counted only a few times. The chain has TRBV21-1 and TRBJ1-5. TRBV21-1 is a pseudogene locus. The CDR3 sequence is 16 residues long. CDR3 protein: CASSLRRGGGNQPQHF. CDR3 in DNA: TGTGCCAGCAGTTTGAGGAGGGGCGGCGGCAATCAGCCCCAGCATTTT.

This chain joins TRBV28 and TRBJ1-2; D may be TRBD1 (5 bases). The germline V gene has CDR1 MDHEN and CDR2 SYDVKM. There are 15 residues in the CDR3. Deletions cut 2 bases from V and 8 bases from J, with 18 bases between. The CDR3 DNA is TGTGCCAGCAGTTTACTTGGGGGGGAACTTGGCGGCTACACCTTC. Translating it yields CASSLLGGELGGYTF.